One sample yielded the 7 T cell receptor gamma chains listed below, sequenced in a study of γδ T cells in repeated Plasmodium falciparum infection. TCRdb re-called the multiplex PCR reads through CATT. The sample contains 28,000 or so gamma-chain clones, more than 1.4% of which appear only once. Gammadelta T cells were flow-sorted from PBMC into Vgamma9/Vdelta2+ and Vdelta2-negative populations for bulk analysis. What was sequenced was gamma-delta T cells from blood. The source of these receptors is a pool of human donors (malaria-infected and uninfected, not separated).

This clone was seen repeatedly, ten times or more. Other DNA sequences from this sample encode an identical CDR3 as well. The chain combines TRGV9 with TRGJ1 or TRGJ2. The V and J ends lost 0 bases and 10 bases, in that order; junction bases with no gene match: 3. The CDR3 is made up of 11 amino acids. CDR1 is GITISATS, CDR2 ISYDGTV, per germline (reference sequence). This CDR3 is CALWEVGKKLF. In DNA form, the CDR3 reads TGTGCCTTGTGGGAGGTGGGGAAGAAACTCTTT.

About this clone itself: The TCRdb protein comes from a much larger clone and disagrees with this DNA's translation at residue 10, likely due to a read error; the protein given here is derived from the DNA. The CDR3 reads CATWTVNYKELF. CDR3 sequence (DNA): TGTGCCACCTGGACCGTTAACTATAAGGAACTCTTT. There is no J gene call, but TRGV3 is given as the V gene. Germline V gives CDR1 VTNTFY, CDR2 YDVSTARD (reference sequence). CDR3 size: 12 residues.

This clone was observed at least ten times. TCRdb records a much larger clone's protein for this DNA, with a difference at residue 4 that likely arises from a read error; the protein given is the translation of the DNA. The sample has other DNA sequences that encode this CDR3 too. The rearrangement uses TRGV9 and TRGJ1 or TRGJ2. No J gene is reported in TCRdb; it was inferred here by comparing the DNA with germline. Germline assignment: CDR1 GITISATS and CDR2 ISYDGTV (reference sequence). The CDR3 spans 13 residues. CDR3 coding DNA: TGTGCCTTGCGGGAGGTACCGAAATATAAGAAACTCTTT. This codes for CALREVPKYKKLF.

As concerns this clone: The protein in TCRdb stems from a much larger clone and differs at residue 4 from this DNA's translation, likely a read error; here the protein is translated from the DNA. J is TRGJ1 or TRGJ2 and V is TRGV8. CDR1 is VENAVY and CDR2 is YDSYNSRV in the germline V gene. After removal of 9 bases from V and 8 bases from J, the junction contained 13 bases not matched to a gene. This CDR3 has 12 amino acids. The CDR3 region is CATRTRVDKKLF. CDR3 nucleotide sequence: TGTGCCACCCGGACTCGTGTGGATAAGAAACTCTTT.

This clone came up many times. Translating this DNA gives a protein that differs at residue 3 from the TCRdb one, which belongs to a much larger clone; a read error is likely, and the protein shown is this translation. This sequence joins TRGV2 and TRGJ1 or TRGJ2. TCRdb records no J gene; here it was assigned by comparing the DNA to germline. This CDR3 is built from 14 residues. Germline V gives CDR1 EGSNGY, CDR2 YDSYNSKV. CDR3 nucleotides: TGTGCCGCCTGGGACGGGCCTCAACATCGGGAGAAACTCTTT. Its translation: CAAWDGPQHREKLF.

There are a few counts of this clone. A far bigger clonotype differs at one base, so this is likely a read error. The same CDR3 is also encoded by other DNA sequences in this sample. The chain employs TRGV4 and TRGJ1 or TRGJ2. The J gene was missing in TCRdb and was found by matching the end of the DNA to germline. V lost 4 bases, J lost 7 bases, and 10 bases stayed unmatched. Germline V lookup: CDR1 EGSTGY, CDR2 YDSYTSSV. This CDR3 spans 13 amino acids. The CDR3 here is CATWDQWRYKKLF. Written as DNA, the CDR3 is TGTGCCACCTGGGACCAGTGGCGGTATAAGAAACTCTTT.

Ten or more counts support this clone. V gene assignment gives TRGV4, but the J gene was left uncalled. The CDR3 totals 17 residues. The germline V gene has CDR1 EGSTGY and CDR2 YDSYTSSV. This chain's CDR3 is CATWDCPWTKVYYKKLF. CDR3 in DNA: TGTGCCACCTGGGATTGTCCCTGGACGAAAGTGTATTATAAGAAGCTCTTT.